Listed below are T cell receptor beta chains from one sample, sequenced in a study of blood T cell repertoires in COVID-19. The table came from immunoSEQ multiplex PCR; TCRdb's copy has only in-frame clones and leaves some out. The table has 150,000 to 180,000 clones, approximately 80% seen once; the top ten hold about 29%. The specimen was peripheral blood. The origin of the receptors is a woman aged 60-70 years with acute or convalescent COVID-19. The CDR3 runs from the conserved cysteine through the conserved F or W. A D gene is named only where the DNA matches it firmly. Clone size is stated in some rows and not others, as once, few, many or a class when expanded.

TRBV19	TRBD1	TRBJ2-7	few	TGTGCCAGTAGTTTGGGCCGGGACAGCTCCTACGAGCAGTACTTC	CASSLGRDSSYEQYF
TRBV10-1	TRBD2	TRBJ2-3	NA	TGCGCCAGCAGCATTCAAGCGGGGGAGAGCACAGATACGCAGTATTTT	CASSIQAGESTDTQYF
TRBV5-4	NA	TRBJ1-4	few	TGTGCCAGCAGCTTGGCCCAGGGGGAAAAACTGTTTTTT	CASSLAQGEKLFF
TRBV5-1	TRBD1	TRBJ1-1	NA	TGCGCCAGCAGCTTGGCTGACAGGGCAAACACTGAAGCTTTCTTT	CASSLADRANTEAFF
TRBV7-8	NA	TRBJ2-7	NA	TGTGCCAGCAGCCGAGGGGCCAACCAATTTGGCGAGCAGTACTTC	CASSRGANQFGEQYF
TRBV7-3	NA	TRBJ2-5	NA	TGTGCCAGCAGCTCGACAGGGACTGCAAGAGAGACCCAGTACTTC	CASSSTGTARETQYF
TRBV19	TRBD2	TRBJ2-3	NA	TGTGCCAGTAGTGCCAGAAGGAACCGACTAGCGGGGGGAGCAGATACGCAGTATTTT	CASSARRNRLAGGADTQYF
TRBV9	NA	TRBJ1-1	NA	TGTGCCAGCAGCATAGAACCGGGACAAGGCACTGAAGCTTTCTTT	CASSIEPGQGTEAFF
TRBV6-6	NA	TRBJ2-4	few	TGTGCCAGCAGTTACGGTTCAGAGGCCGGGGGAAACATTCAGTACTTC	CASSYGSEAGGNIQYF
TRBV6-5	NA	TRBJ2-1	NA	TGTGCCAGCAGCCAAGGGACTTTTCAGTTCTTC	CASSQGTFQFF
TRBV10-2	TRBD2	TRBJ2-3	once	TGCGCCAGCAGACAACTAGCGGGGATCACAGATACGCAGTATTTT	CASRQLAGITDTQYF
TRBV5-1	TRBD1	TRBJ2-7	NA	TGCGCCAGCAGCTTGGTTGGGACAGGGGGCTACGAGCAGTACTTC	CASSLVGTGGYEQYF
TRBV30	NA	TRBJ1-1	NA	TGTGCCTGGAGTTCCCAGGGGCACACTGAAGCTTTCTTT	CAWSSQGHTEAFF
TRBV12-3/TRBV12-4	TRBD1	TRBJ1-2	NA	TGTGCCAGCAGCTGGGACAGGGGACGTGGCTACACCTTC	CASSWDRGRGYTF
TRBV9	NA	TRBJ1-6	NA	TGTGCCAGCAGTCTAGGAGCAGGGTTAGGTTCACCCCTCCACTTT	CASSLGAGLGSPLHF
TRBV29-1	TRBD1	TRBJ1-2	NA	TGCAGCGTTGCGACAGGGGTAGCTAACTATGGCTACACCTTC	CSVATGVANYGYTF
TRBV2	TRBD2	TRBJ2-1	medium-sized	TGTGCCACCTCCCGGGACTATACGCATGAGCAGTTCTTC	CATSRDYTHEQFF
TRBV30	NA	TRBJ2-2	once	TGTGCCTGGAGTGGAGGTTTCGGCACCGGGGAGCTGTTTTTT	CAWSGGFGTGELFF
TRBV5-5	NA	TRBJ1-2	NA	TGTGCCAGCAGCTCGCCACGATCAGAAAACTATGGCTACACCTTC	CASSSPRSENYGYTF
TRBV2	NA	TRBJ1-5	NA	TGTGCCAGCAGTGAAGAACAGGTAAACAATCAGCCCCAGCATTTT	CASSEEQVNNQPQHF
TRBV18	TRBD1	TRBJ1-2	NA	TGTGCCAGCTCCCGGGACAGAGGGGACTATGGCTACACCTTC	CASSRDRGDYGYTF
TRBV5-1	TRBD1	TRBJ1-1	NA	TGCGCCAGCAGCCTTTATGGGACAGGGATGAACACTGAAGCTTTCTTT	CASSLYGTGMNTEAFF
TRBV5-1	TRBD1	TRBJ2-7	once	TGCGCCAGCAGCTTTGACGGGACAGGTTCCTACGAGCAGTACTTC	CASSFDGTGSYEQYF
TRBV15	NA	TRBJ1-6	NA	TGTGCCACCAGCAGAGGAACTGATAATTCACCCCTCCACTTT	CATSRGTDNSPLHF
TRBV5-6	NA	TRBJ1-2	NA	TGTGCCAGCAGCTTGGTCTGGCAGGGGCGACATGGCTACACCTTC	CASSLVWQGRHGYTF
TRBV5-5	NA	TRBJ1-2	few	TGTGCCAGCAGCTTGGGGATGAGTACCACGGGGAAGACATCTGGCTACACCTTC	CASSLGMSTTGKTSGYTF
TRBV7-9	NA	TRBJ2-1	NA	TGTGCCAGCAGGAGGGGGGGCCGAATCAATGAGCAGTTCTTC	CASRRGGRINEQFF
TRBV7-8	NA	TRBJ1-1	NA	TGTGCCAGCAGCTTAGTCCAGGGACAAGTAGGAGGCACTGAAGCTTTCTTT	CASSLVQGQVGGTEAFF
TRBV28	NA	TRBJ1-2	NA	TGTGCCAGCCGAAGAACAGGGAATAACTATGGCTACACCTTC	CASRRTGNNYGYTF
TRBV7-3	NA	TRBJ2-2	NA	TGTGCCAGCAGCTTAATAGAGGGTACCGGGGAGCTGTTTTTT	CASSLIEGTGELFF
TRBV15	NA	TRBJ2-3	NA	TGTGCCACCAGCGCGGCCCTGGACAGAGCTAGCACAGATACGCAGTATTTT	CATSAALDRASTDTQYF
TRBV7-9	NA	TRBJ1-1	NA	TGTGCCAGCAGCTTAGGCCGGGAAATCACTGAAGCTTTCTTT	CASSLGREITEAFF
TRBV15	NA	TRBJ1-5	once	TGTGCCACCAGCAGAGATCGGGGGTCTGAGCCCCAGCATTTT	CATSRDRGSEPQHF
TRBV11-3	NA	TRBJ1-3	NA	TGTGCCAGCAGCCTTAATTTCGGGGCTGGAAACACCATATATTTT	CASSLNFGAGNTIYF
TRBV7-3	TRBD2	TRBJ2-1	NA	TGTGCCTCCTCGTGGTCGGGGGGAGGCGATGAGCAGTTCTTC	CASSWSGGGDEQFF
TRBV2	TRBD1	TRBJ1-1	NA	TGTGCCAGCCGCCCGGCAGGGGGCTGGAACACTGAAGCTTTCTTT	CASRPAGGWNTEAFF
TRBV18	TRBD1	TRBJ1-2	few	TGTGCCAGCTCATCAGACAGGGACTATGGCTACACCTTC	CASSSDRDYGYTF
TRBV2	NA	TRBJ1-1	NA	TGTGCCAGCAGTGAACCTCAGGGGACTGAAGCTTTCTTT	CASSEPQGTEAFF
TRBV28	NA	TRBJ1-1	NA	TGTGCCACCCAGACTAACACTGAAGCTTTCTTT	CATQTNTEAFF
TRBV10-3	NA	TRBJ1-1	few	TGTGCCATCAGTCCCGGGATGGGGAACACTGAAGCTTTCTTT	CAISPGMGNTEAFF
TRBV4-2	NA	TRBJ2-5	NA	TGTGCCAGCAGCACGGGACTCATGGAGACCCAGTACTTC	CASSTGLMETQYF
TRBV2	TRBD1	TRBJ1-1	once	TGTGCCAGCACTCTACAGGGGGTGAACACTGAAGCTTTCTTT	CASTLQGVNTEAFF
TRBV6-1	NA	TRBJ1-1	once	TGTGCCAGCAGTGAATTCGCGTGGACTGAAGCTTTCTTT	CASSEFAWTEAFF
TRBV21-1	NA	TRBJ1-5	NA	TGTGCCAGCAGCAATCGACCCTCCGTGAAGGGGAATCAGCCCCAGCATTTT	CASSNRPSVKGNQPQHF
TRBV5-4	TRBD2	TRBJ2-1	NA	TGTGCCAGCAGCCCTAGCGGGGGGGCAGGGTACAATGAGCAGTTCTTC	CASSPSGGAGYNEQFF
TRBV10-1	TRBD1	TRBJ2-1	NA	TGCGCCAGCAGTGCGGGACAGGGGACTGATGAGCAGTTCTTC	CASSAGQGTDEQFF
TRBV7-6	TRBD2	TRBJ2-2	NA	TGTGCCAGCAGCTTAGTTAGCGGGGGAGGAACCGGGGAGCTGTTTTTT	CASSLVSGGGTGELFF
TRBV28	TRBD1	TRBJ1-6	NA	TGTGCCAGCCATTCAGGGGGTTCCTATAATTCACCCCTCCACTTT	CASHSGGSYNSPLHF
TRBV11-2	TRBD1	TRBJ1-2	few	TGTGCCAGCAGGATTACAGGGGGAGACGGCTACACCTTC	CASRITGGDGYTF
TRBV27	TRBD1	TRBJ1-1	NA	TGTGCCAGCAGTTCCCAGGGGGCGAACACTGAAGCTTTCTTT	CASSSQGANTEAFF
TRBV2	NA	TRBJ1-1	NA	TGTGCCAGCATCCAGGGGTTCGCTGAAGCTTTCTTT	CASIQGFAEAFF
TRBV7-6	TRBD2	TRBJ2-7	NA	TGTGCCAGCAGCGGACTAGCGGGCCTCTCCTACGAGCAGTACTTC	CASSGLAGLSYEQYF
TRBV1	NA	TRBJ1-1	NA	TGCACCAGCAGCCACACTAGGGGGGGCTGGAGCACTGAAGCTTTCTTT	CTSSHTRGGWSTEAFF